This T cell receptor (beta chain) originates from a study of T-cell memory formation after mild COVID-19. From the 5' RACE reads, TCRdb called clonotypes with MiXCR, one entry per CDR3 protein. The table has about 400,000 distinct CDR3 sequences, 20% to 25% seen once. The sequence was obtained from an adult woman who had mild COVID-19 (a few samples of this study predate the infection). Cell type and time point are not known. The sample consisted of PBMCs or a T cell subset sorted from them (not recorded which).

The CDR3 loop is CATSDMGVRGTQYF. The CDR3 coding sequence is TGTGCCACCAGTGATATGGGGGTCCGGGGGACCCAGTACTTC. This rearrangement joins TRBV24-1 to TRBJ2-5; D may be TRBD1 or TRBD2 (5 bases each). This CDR3 spans 14 amino acids. V gave up 3 bases and J gave up 7 bases, with 14 bases separating them. Germline loops: CDR1 KGHDR, CDR2 SFDVKD.